The entry that follows covers one TCR beta chain sequence. No cognate antigen has been identified for it. No base qualities exist here, and no much larger clone lies one base off it. Participants in the prospective study were enrolled through a virtual design, were aged about 18 to 100 years, and lived in 24 United States geographic areas. Cohort assignment in the prospective study relied on participant-reported clinical history from a screening survey and a study questionnaire. ImmuneRACE Cohort 3 recovered participants were defined by two consecutive negative NP/OP PCR tests, healthcare professional clearance, or symptom resolution. Mobile phlebotomists in the prospective study collected whole blood, serum and a nasopharyngeal or oropharyngeal swab from every participant. Over a roughly 2-month period, participants in the prospective study had the option of providing additional blood draws and questionnaires. Blood samples from the prospective study were shipped frozen or at room temperature prior to DNA extraction.

This specimen comes from a study of blood T cell repertoires in COVID-19 (dated by TCRdb to the early 2020s). Regarding the complete study: Collaborator samples came from the United States, Italy and Spain and covered acute and convalescent phases of COVID-19. Deeply sampled blood TCRbeta repertoires from subjects exposed to, actively infected with, or recovered from COVID-19 were included in the dataset. The prospective study material was composed of cDNA or gDNA derived from T cells, B-cell-depleted T cells, or PBMCs. HLA class I and class II types, where available, came from metadata supplied by the sample provider rather than from assay-based typing. Nearly every sample came with metadata listing a de-identified subject ID, COVID-19 status, age in years and sex. The repertoires were released in a freely available public database meant as a resource for research on the immune response to SARS-CoV-2. The samples were drawn from the first 160 participants of the ongoing ImmuneRACE study and from about 1,200 subjects provided by 6 global collaborators.

The immunoSEQ Assay, a bias-controlled multiplex PCR, was used to amplify TCRbeta CDR3 regions from genomic DNA. The published analysis was carried out like this. Within the assay, amplification of reference gene primers was used to estimate how many nucleated cells each sample contained. To quantify the absolute abundance of each unique TCRbeta CDR3 rearrangement, sequence reads were collapsed and filtered. For each sample, productive Simpson clonality was calculated as the square root of Simpson's diversity index across productive rearrangements. TCRdb retrieved this table from immuneACCESS and kept in-frame rearrangements only. Not all clones are present; in checked studies, unresolved V genes account for under half, and no reason is known for the remainder. That table gives V, J and clone size, and the DNA gave D and trimming. Within this sample are over 250,000 clones, with approximately 88% of them counted one time only. More than 8.5% of the sample is in the top ten clones.

General conclusions and limits of the study: The quantity of clinical and demographic metadata differed by source and by participant and was supplied without curation.

CDR3 length: 14 amino acids, cysteine to phenylalanine. The entry retains the CDR3 DNA only, 42 bases that are in frame from base 1. V and J lose 3 bases and 5 bases, and a span of 13 bases separates them. The germline V gene specifies MDHEN as CDR1 and SYDVKM as CDR2. The clonotype comes from a woman aged 18-29 years who had recovered from COVID-19. The chain joins TRBV28 to TRBJ1-2; no D gene call is confident. Sequencing input: PBMCs or T cells enriched from blood (not recorded which). The CDR3 is CASSLRDTLYGYTF. Read as DNA, the sequence is TGTGCCAGCAGTTTGCGGGATACATTGTATGGCTACACCTTC.